The TCR beta chain under discussion was sequenced for a study of neurological immune-mediated disorders. J was trimmed by 5 bases and V by 1 base; bases with no gene match: 5. Germline CDR1 and CDR2: LGHNA and YSLEER. This CDR3 is built from 16 residues. TCRdb redid the calling of the 5' RACE reads with MiXCR, one entry per CDR3 protein. The sample consists of 30,000 to 45,000 distinct CDR3 sequences, approximately 4.4% of them appearing once. Sorted libraries were derived from roughly 910,000 CD4+ or CD8+ T cells. This clonotype was observed many times. The genes are TRBV4-3 and TRBJ1-4, with 9 positions matching TRBD1. This TCR was sampled from a man between 18 and 35 years old in good health. Sequenced material: CD4+ T cells from blood. CDR3 sequence: CASSQVTGTGNEKLFF. The CDR3, as DNA: TGCGCCAGCAGCCAAGTTACCGGGACAGGGAATGAAAAACTGTTTTTT.